This T cell receptor beta chain derives from a study of T-cell memory formation after mild COVID-19. Findings and caveats of the study: Pre-infection memory held some responding clones, suggesting pre-existing cross-reactive T cells responded.

This clonotype was detected ten times or more. What it recognizes is unknown. TCRdb redid the calling of the 5' RACE reads with MiXCR, one entry per CDR3 protein. The profile shows some 190,000 distinct CDR3 sequences, around 17% of them singletons. This CDR3 contains 15 residues. J lost 0 bases, V lost 5 bases, and 2 bases had no gene match. The chain uses TRBV12-3 or TRBV12-4 and TRBJ2-2, with 8 bases matching TRBD2. The sequenced sample was PBMCs or a T cell subset sorted from them (not recorded which). This clonotype was obtained from an adult woman who had mild COVID-19 (a few samples of this study predate the infection). Cell type and time point are not known. CDR3 sequence reads: CASSLGLANTGELFF. DNA of the CDR3: TGTGCCAGCAGTCTGGGACTAGCGAACACCGGGGAGCTGTTTTTT.